The sample holds a few counts of the clone carrying this TCR beta chain. Its specificity is unknown. PCR employed 60 Vbeta and 13 Jbeta primers. Clones were read by immunoSEQ multiplex PCR, and TCRdb kept only the in-frame ones, dropping some. The repertoire includes more than 200,000 clones, roughly 85% of them detected once, and approximately 1.8% sits in the top ten. The germline V and J ends were trimmed by 4 bases and 7 bases, with 14 bases remaining between them. Germline loops: CDR1 SGHDT, CDR2 YYEEEE. This CDR3 comprises 13 residues. This sample is drawn from a study of cytomegalovirus exposure and HLA in healthy donors. Findings of the study overall: Common viral pathogens seemed, in a later analysis, to connect with several of the most significant clusters.

This sequence was found in a male donor in good health and CMV-seronegative. Material for sequencing was PBMCs. The chain is built from TRBV5-6 and TRBJ1-2, with D possibly being TRBD1 (5 bases). The CDR3 DNA reads TGTGCCAGCAGCCCGGACGGGGGTACTGGCTACACCTTC. It is translated as CASSPDGGTGYTF. Using reference TRBV5-6 and TRBJ1-2 for the parts outside the CDR3, the full variable domain is DAGVTQSPTHLIKTRGQQVTLRCSPKSGHDTVSWYQQALGQGPQFIFQYYEEEERQRGNFPDRFSGHQFPNYSSELNVNALLLGDSALYLCASSPDGGTGYTFGSGTRLTVV.